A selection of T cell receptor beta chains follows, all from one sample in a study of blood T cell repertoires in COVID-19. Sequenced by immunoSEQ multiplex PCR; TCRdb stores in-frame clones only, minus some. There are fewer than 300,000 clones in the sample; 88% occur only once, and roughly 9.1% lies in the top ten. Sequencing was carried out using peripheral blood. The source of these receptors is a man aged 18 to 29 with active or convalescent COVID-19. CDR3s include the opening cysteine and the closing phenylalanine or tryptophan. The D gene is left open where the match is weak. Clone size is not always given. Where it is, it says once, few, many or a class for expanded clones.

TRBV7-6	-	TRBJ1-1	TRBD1	TGTGCCAGCAGCTTAGCGAGACAGGGCTCTATGAACACTGAAGCTTTCTTT	CASSLARQGSMNTEAFF
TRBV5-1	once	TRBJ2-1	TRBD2	TGCGCCAGCAGCCCGACTAGCGGGGGGGTCTATGAGCAGTTCTTC	CASSPTSGGVYEQFF
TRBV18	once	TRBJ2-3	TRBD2	TGTGCCAGCTCACCACCCTCCGGGGGGTTAGATACGCAGTATTTT	CASSPPSGGLDTQYF
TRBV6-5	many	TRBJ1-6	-	TGTGCCAGCAGTTTCCCTGGCTCACCCCTCCACTTT	CASSFPGSPLHF
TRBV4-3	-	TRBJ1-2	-	TGCGCCAGCAGCCAAGACGGTCCGACTCGGGGGAGGTATAATGGCTACACCTTC	CASSQDGPTRGRYNGYTF
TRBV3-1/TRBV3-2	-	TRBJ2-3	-	TGTGCCAGCAATAGGGCAGACGGGGCAGATACGCAGTATTTT	CASNRADGADTQYF
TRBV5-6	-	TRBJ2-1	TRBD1	TGTGCCAGCAGCCCGGGACAGGGGTTCTACAATGAGCAGTTCTTC	CASSPGQGFYNEQFF
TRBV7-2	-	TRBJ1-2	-	TGTGCCAGCAGCTTAGATTTCTCTTGGGGCGGCTACACCTTC	CASSLDFSWGGYTF
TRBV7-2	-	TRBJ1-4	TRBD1	TGTGCCAGCAGCCACACACAGGGGGAGTGGGAAAAACTGTTTTTT	CASSHTQGEWEKLFF
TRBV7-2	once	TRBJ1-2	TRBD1	TGTGCCAGCAGCGAGTCGTTCTACAGGGGAGGTGACTATGGCTACACCTTC	CASSESFYRGGDYGYTF
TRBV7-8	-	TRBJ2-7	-	TGTGCCAGCAGCTTGGGAGTAGGTTCCGAGCAGTACTTC	CASSLGVGSEQYF
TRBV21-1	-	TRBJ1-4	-	TGTGCCAGCAGCCCAGGCGCGGGGGGCATTGAAAAACTGTTTTTT	CASSPGAGGIEKLFF
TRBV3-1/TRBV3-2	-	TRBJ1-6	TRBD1	TGTGCCAGCAGCCAAGACCGGGACAGGATGTATAATTCACCCCTCCACTTT	CASSQDRDRMYNSPLHF
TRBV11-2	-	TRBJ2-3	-	TGTGCCAGCAGCTTGGCGGGTTCAGATACGCAGTATTTT	CASSLAGSDTQYF
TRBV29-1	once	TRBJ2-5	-	TGCAGCGTTGAAGGGCATATGTATGCTGAGACCCAGTACTTC	CSVEGHMYAETQYF
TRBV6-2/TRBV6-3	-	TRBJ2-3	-	TGTGCCAGCAGCCCACAGGACACAGATACGCAGTATTTT	CASSPQDTDTQYF
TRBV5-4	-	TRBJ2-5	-	TGTGCCACAGGATGGGACCAAGAGACCCAGTACTTC	CATGWDQETQYF
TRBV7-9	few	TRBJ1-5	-	TGTGCCAGCAGCTCGGGGGGCCTCAATCAGCCCCAGCATTTT	CASSSGGLNQPQHF
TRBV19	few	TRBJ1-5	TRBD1	TGTGCCAGTGGACAGGGGGAAGACCAGCCCCAGCATTTT	CASGQGEDQPQHF
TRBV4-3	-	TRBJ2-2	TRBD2	TGCGCCAGCAGCCAAGCCTTGAGTGTGGTAGGAGCGGGGATTAACACCGGGGAGCTGTTTTTT	CASSQALSVVGAGINTGELFF
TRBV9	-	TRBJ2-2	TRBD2	TGTGCCAGCAGCGAGAGTAGCGGGGGACCGAACACCGGGGAGCTGTTTTTT	CASSESSGGPNTGELFF
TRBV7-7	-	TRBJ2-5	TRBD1	TGTGCCAGCAGCTTACTGGGAGCGACAGGGGAGTTGGAGACCCAGTACTTC	CASSLLGATGELETQYF
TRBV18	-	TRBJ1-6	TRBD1	TGTGCCAGCTCACCACTTGACAGGGGGCGTTGGAATTCACCCCTCCACTTT	CASSPLDRGRWNSPLHF
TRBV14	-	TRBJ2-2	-	TGTGCCAGCAGCCTAAAATTTAACACCGGGGAGCTGTTTTTT	CASSLKFNTGELFF
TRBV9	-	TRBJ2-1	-	TGTGCCAGCAGCCCTAGTTCCCCCTACAATGAGCAGTTCTTC	CASSPSSPYNEQFF
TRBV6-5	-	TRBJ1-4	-	TGTGCCAGCAGGGGGCTTAATGAAAAACTGTTTTTT	CASRGLNEKLFF
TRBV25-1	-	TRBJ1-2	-	TGTGCCAGCAGTGAACCATCTCGCGATGGCTACACCTTC	CASSEPSRDGYTF
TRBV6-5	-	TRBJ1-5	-	TGTGCCAGCAATATAAATAGCAATCAGCCCCAGCATTTT	CASNINSNQPQHF
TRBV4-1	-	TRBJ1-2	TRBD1	TGCGCCAGCAGCCAACCGGTCAGGGGGCCTTATAGGGATGGCTACACCTTC	CASSQPVRGPYRDGYTF
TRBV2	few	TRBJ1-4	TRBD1	TGTGCCAGCAGCGAGCCGACAGGGCTCACAACTAATGAAAAACTGTTTTTT	CASSEPTGLTTNEKLFF
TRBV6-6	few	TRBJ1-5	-	TGTGCCACACAAACCCCGGGAACCCAGCATTTT	CATQTPGTQHF
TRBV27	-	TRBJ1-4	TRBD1	TGTGCCAGCCGGGGACAGGGAAATGAAAAACTGTTTTTT	CASRGQGNEKLFF
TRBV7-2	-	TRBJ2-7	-	TGTGCCAGCAGCTTAGAGGCTAGAGCCTACGAGCAGTACTTC	CASSLEARAYEQYF
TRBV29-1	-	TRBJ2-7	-	TGCAGCGCCAGGCTAGGGGATTTCTACGAGCAGTACTTC	CSARLGDFYEQYF
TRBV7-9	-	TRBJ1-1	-	TGTGCCAGCAGCTTACCGAGCAATGAAGCTTTCTTT	CASSLPSNEAFF
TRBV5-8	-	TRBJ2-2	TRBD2	TGTACGGGCGGGGGGACTCACACCGGGGAGCTGTTTTTT	CTGGGTHTGELFF
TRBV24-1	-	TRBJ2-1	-	TGTGCCACCAGGGGAGACCTCGGTGAGCAGTTCTTC	CATRGDLGEQFF
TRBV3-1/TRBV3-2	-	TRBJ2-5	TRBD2	TGTGCCAGCAGCCAAGCGCGGGGGGGCAGAGAGACCCAGTACTTC	CASSQARGGRETQYF
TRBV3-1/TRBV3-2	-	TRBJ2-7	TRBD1	TGTGCCAGCAGCCAGGGGACAGGGGGCTCCGAGCAGTACTTC	CASSQGTGGSEQYF
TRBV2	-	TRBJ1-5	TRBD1	TGTGCCAGCAGTCACAGGGGGCTTAGCAATCAGCCCCAGCATTTT	CASSHRGLSNQPQHF
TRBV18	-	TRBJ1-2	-	TGTGCCAGCTCACCCTGGACACATACTCCCTATGGCTACACCTTC	CASSPWTHTPYGYTF
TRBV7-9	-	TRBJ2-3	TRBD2	TGTGCCAGCAGCCGACTTCGGGGGGGCCGAGCAGATACGCAGTATTTT	CASSRLRGGRADTQYF
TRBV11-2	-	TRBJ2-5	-	TGTGCCAGCAGCTCGACCACCCTAGGGGCCCGAGGGACCCAGTACTTC	CASSSTTLGARGTQYF
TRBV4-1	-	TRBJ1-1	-	TGCGCCAGCAGCCAAGCGGTGGCGGACACTGAAGCTTTCTTT	CASSQAVADTEAFF
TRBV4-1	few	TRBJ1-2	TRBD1	TGCGCCAGCAGCCAACCCGGCAGGGGGCCTAGCTATGGCTACACCTTC	CASSQPGRGPSYGYTF
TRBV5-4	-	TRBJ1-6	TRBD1	TGTGCCAGCAGCTTGGGGGGGGACAGTTCTAATTCACCCCTCCACTTT	CASSLGGDSSNSPLHF
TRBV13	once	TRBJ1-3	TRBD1	TGTGCCAGCAGCTCCTATGGGGACAGAAGAGAGGGAGAAAACACCATATATTTT	CASSSYGDRREGENTIYF
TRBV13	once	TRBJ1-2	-	TGTGCCAGCAGCTTAAAGGGGTCTAACTATGGCTACACCTTC	CASSLKGSNYGYTF
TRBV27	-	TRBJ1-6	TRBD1	TGTGCCAGCAGAACAGGGGATCGGTATAATTCACCCCTCCACTTT	CASRTGDRYNSPLHF
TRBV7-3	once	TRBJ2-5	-	TGTGCCAGCAGCTGGGCGGGACAGCCAAGAGAGACCCAGTACTTC	CASSWAGQPRETQYF
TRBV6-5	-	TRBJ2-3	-	TGTGCCAGCAGTTCGGCAGGGCACACAGATACGCAGTATTTT	CASSSAGHTDTQYF